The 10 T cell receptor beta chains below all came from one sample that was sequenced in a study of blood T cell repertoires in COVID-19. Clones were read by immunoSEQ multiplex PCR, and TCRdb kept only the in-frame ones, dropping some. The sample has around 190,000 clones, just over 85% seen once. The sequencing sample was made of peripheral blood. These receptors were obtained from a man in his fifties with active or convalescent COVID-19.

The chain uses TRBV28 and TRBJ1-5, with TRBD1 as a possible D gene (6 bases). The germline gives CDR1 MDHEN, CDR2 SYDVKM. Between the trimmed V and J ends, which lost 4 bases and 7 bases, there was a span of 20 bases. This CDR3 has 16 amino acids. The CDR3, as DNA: TGTGCCAGCAGTTCGCCCCTGACAGGTTCAGGACAGCCCCAGCATTTT. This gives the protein CASSSPLTGSGQPQHF. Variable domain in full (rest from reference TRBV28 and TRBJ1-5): DVKVTQSSRYLVKRTGEKVFLECVQDMDHENMFWYRQDPGLGLRLIYFSYDVKMKEKGDIPEGYSVSREKKERFSLILESASTNQTSMYLCASSSPLTGSGQPQHFGDGTRLSIL.

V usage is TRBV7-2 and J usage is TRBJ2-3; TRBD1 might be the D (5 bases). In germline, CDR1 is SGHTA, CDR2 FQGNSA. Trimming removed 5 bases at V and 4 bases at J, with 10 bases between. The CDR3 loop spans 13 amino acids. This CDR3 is CASSEEQADTQYF. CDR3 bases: TGTGCCAGCAGCGAAGAACAGGCAGATACGCAGTATTTT.

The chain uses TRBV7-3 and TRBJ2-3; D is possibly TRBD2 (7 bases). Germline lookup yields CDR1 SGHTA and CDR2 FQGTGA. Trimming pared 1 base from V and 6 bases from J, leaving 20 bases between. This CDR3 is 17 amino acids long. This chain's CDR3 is CASSLKGGARERDTQYF. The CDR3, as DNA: TGTGCCAGCAGCTTAAAAGGGGGGGCTAGGGAACGGGATACGCAGTATTTT.

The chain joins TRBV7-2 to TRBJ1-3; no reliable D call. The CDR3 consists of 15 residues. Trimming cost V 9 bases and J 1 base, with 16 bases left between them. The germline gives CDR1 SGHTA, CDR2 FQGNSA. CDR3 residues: CARDSLTGSGNTIYF. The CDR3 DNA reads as TGTGCCAGAGACTCCTTAACGGGGTCTGGAAACACCATATATTTT. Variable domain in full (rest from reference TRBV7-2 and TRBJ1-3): GAGVSQSPSNKVTEKGKDVELRCDPISGHTALYWYRQSLGQGLEFLIYFQGNSAPDKSGLPSDRFSAERTGGSVSTLTIQRTQQEDSAVYLCARDSLTGSGNTIYFGEGSWLTVV.

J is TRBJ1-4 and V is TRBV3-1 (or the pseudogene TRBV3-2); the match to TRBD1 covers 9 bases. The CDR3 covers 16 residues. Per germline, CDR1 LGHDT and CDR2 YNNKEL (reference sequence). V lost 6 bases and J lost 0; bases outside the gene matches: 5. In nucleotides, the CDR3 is TGTGCCAGCAGTCACAGGGGGCGAGCAACTAATGAAAAACTGTTTTTT. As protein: CASSHRGRATNEKLFF.

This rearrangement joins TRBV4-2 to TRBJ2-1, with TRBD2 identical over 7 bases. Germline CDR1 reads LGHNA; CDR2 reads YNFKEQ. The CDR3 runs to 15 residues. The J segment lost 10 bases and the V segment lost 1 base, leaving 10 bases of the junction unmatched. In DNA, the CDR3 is TGTGCCAGCAGCCAAGTTCTTTCGGGTAGCGGGGAGCAGTTCTTC. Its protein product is CASSQVLSGSGEQFF.

This chain's CDR3 is CASSLLYTDTQYF. The CDR3, as DNA: TGTGCCAGCAGCTTGCTATACACAGATACGCAGTATTTT. The chain uses TRBV7-6 and TRBJ2-3; no clear D gene. V lost 3 bases, J lost 2 bases, and 6 bases lay in between. Germline V gene lookup returns CDR1 SGHVS and CDR2 FNYEAQ. The CDR3 consists of 13 residues.

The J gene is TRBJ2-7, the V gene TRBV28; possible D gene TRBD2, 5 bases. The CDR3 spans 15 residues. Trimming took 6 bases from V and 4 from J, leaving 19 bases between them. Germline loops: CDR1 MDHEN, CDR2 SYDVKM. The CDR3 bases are TGTGCCAGCAGACCGTCCGGGAACCTCGCGTACGAGCAGTACTTC. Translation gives CASRPSGNLAYEQYF.

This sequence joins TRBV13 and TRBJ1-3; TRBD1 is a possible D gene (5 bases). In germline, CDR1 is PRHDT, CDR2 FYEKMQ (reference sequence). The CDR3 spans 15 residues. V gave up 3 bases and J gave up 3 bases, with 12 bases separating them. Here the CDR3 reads CASSFEGQGGNTIYF. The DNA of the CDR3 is TGTGCCAGCAGCTTTGAAGGGCAGGGTGGAAACACCATATATTTT.

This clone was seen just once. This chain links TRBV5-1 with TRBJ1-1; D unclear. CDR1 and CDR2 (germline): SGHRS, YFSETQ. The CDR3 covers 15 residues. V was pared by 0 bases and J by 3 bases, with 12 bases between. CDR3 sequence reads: CASSLGTAGYTEAFF. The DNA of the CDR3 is TGCGCCAGCAGCTTGGGCACAGCGGGGTACACTGAAGCTTTCTTT.